This TCR beta chain emerged from a study of T cells in Graves' hyperthyroidism and ophthalmopathy. This clonotype was counted a few times. The antigen is unknown. Study observations and caveats: Most expanded thyroid clonotypes above 0.001 also appeared in blood. Using 13 V-J features, a model discriminated ophthalmopathy from stable hyperthyroidism.

RNA transcripts yielded amplified TCR beta CDR3 regions. HTBI primers were the set used in a first-round RT-PCR of the TCR CDR3. Using its own MiXCR run on the multiplex PCR reads, TCRdb lists one record per CDR3 protein. This table has approximately 870,000 distinct CDR3 sequences, 35% to 45% appearing once. Patients aged 18 to 65 had newly diagnosed hyperthyroidism that had lasted under 2 months. The CDR3 runs to 12 residues. The germline V gene encodes CDR1 MNHEY and CDR2 SVGAGI. Trimming took off 8 bases at V and 4 bases at J, with 11 bases between the two ends. Sample: blood. The clonotype was recovered from a man between 18 and 35 years old with Graves' hyperthyroidism. This sequence joins TRBV6-5 and TRBJ1-1; a weak D match, TRBD1 (6 bases). The CDR3 DNA follows: TGTGCCAGCGGGGGGGCGCGCACTGAAGCTTTCTTT. Translation: CASGGARTEAFF.